Each of the 15 T cell receptor beta chains below was sequenced from the same sample in a study of shared clonotypes between healthy human individuals. TCRdb's table, derived via immunoSEQ multiplex PCR, lists solely in-frame clones and lacks some. The table includes around 2,000,000 clones, about 95% detected once. The naive CD8 population came from CD45RO-negative cells selected for CCR7, without terminally differentiated effector memory CD45RA+ cells. Sequencing input: naive CD8+ T cells sorted from blood. The receptors derive from a man between 18 and 29 years old in good health.

V and J are TRBV27 and TRBJ2-3, with 10 bases lining up with TRBD2. The ends lost 4 bases at V and 0 bases at J; junction bases unmatched: 13. Germline-derived CDR1 and CDR2 are MNHEY and SMNVEV (reference sequence). The CDR3 has 19 amino acids. Written as DNA, the CDR3 is TGTGCCAGCAGTTCCCCCCAGCGGGAGGGCCACACTAGCACAGATACGCAGTATTTT. As protein: CASSSPQREGHTSTDTQYF.

Turning to this clone: Other nucleotide sequences from this sample produce the same CDR3. This CDR3 is CASSDSSYEQYF. The CDR3 coding sequence is TGCGCCAGCAGTGACAGCTCCTACGAGCAGTACTTC. The J gene is TRBJ2-7, the V gene TRBV10-1; D not certain. CDR3 length: 12 residues. The V end was cut by 3 bases, the J end by 0 bases, with 3 bases between. Germline values: CDR1 WNHNN, CDR2 SYGVQD (reference sequence).

The chain combines TRBV11-2 with TRBJ2-7; D remains ambiguous. V lost 5 bases, J lost 6 bases, and 14 bases lay in between. Germline CDR1 reads SGHAT; CDR2 reads FQNNGV. CDR3 length: 13 residues. This chain's CDR3 is CASSQILFGEQYF. In nucleotides, the CDR3 is TGTGCCAGCAGCCAGATTTTATTTGGCGAGCAGTACTTC.

J is TRBJ1-2 and V is TRBV27; unclear D gene. Germline V gene lookup returns CDR1 MNHEY and CDR2 SMNVEV (reference sequence). The CDR3 totals 15 residues. V shed 2 bases and J shed 0 bases, with 10 bases lying between them. The DNA for the CDR3 is TGTGCCAGCAGTTTAAGACCGGGGACTAACTATGGCTACACCTTC. It specifies CASSLRPGTNYGYTF.

The chain couples TRBV5-6 to TRBJ2-7; perhaps TRBD2 as D (6 bases). CDR1 is SGHDT and CDR2 is YYEEEE in the germline V gene. The V gene lost 1 base and the J gene lost 3 bases, with 17 bases spanning the gap. The CDR3 totals 16 residues. The CDR3 DNA sequence: TGTGCCAGCAGCTTGTCGGGGACTTTGGGGCTCTACGAGCAGTACTTC. Translating it yields CASSLSGTLGLYEQYF.

V gene TRBV30 combines with J gene TRBJ2-7, with D unclear. The V end lost 0 bases, the J end lost 6 bases, and 12 bases lay between the germline ends. The CDR3 contains 13 residues. Germline assignment: CDR1 GTSNPN and CDR2 SVGIG (reference sequence). The CDR3 is CAWSVVDLSEQYF. The CDR3 DNA is TGTGCCTGGAGTGTTGTAGATTTGAGCGAGCAGTACTTC.

The J gene is TRBJ1-1, the V gene TRBV7-8, with 8 bases that match TRBD1. This CDR3 spans 15 amino acids. Unmatched junction bases numbered 9, after V lost 5 bases and J lost 4 bases. Germline CDR1 SGHVS, CDR2 FQNEAQ. CDR3 DNA: TGTGCCAGCAGCACGCTCTCAGGGGGCGTCACTGAAGCTTTCTTT. Its protein is CASSTLSGGVTEAFF.

Only one count was recorded for this clone. The chain carries TRBV7-9 and TRBJ2-1; maybe TRBD2 (5 bases). CDR3 length: 14 amino acids. Germline CDR1 is SEHNR and CDR2 is FQNEAQ (reference sequence). Trimming left V 8 bases short and J 10 bases short, with 21 bases between. The CDR3 is CASQIGLLTGEQFF. The DNA for the CDR3 is TGTGCCAGCCAAATCGGACTTCTTACTGGGGAGCAGTTCTTC.

V usage is TRBV18 and J usage is TRBJ2-2, with D tentatively TRBD2 (5 bases). The germline V and J ends were trimmed by 0 bases and 1 base, with 12 bases remaining between them. The germline CDR1 and CDR2 sequences are KGHSH and LQKENI. CDR3 length: 17 residues. CDR3 sequence reads: CASSPPFDEGNTGELFF. CDR3 bases: TGTGCCAGCTCACCACCCTTCGACGAGGGGAACACCGGGGAGCTGTTTTTT.

This chain uses TRBV10-3 with TRBJ2-2; 7 positions match TRBD1. V lost 0 bases and J lost 3; bases outside the gene matches: 4. This CDR3 has 16 residues. Germline-derived CDR1 and CDR2 are ENHRY and SYGVKD. CDR3 amino acids: CAISESRDRDTGELFF. The DNA for the CDR3 is TGTGCCATCAGTGAGTCGAGGGACAGAGACACCGGGGAGCTGTTTTTT.

The V and J genes are TRBV27 and TRBJ2-1, with TRBD2 identical over 7 bases. Germline CDR1 and CDR2: MNHEY and SMNVEV (reference sequence). V dropped 5 bases and J dropped 8; count of bases not matched to a gene: 15. The CDR3 length is 16 residues. Here the CDR3 DNA reads TGTGCCAGCAGTCTCCTCTCTAGCGGATTAAACGATGAGCAGTTCTTC. Its protein is CASSLLSSGLNDEQFF.

This chain connects TRBV9 to TRBJ1-1; TRBD1 matches 7 bases. CDR1 is SGDLS, CDR2 YYNGEE, per germline. V trimming: 3 bases; J trimming: 1 base; junction bases outside the gene matches: 3. The CDR3 length is 14 residues. The DNA of the CDR3 is TGTGCCAGCAGCGCGGGACAGCCGAACACTGAAGCTTTCTTT. Its protein is CASSAGQPNTEAFF.

The chain combines TRBV7-3 with TRBJ1-5; possibly TRBD1 for D (6 bases). From germline, CDR1 is SGHTA and CDR2 FQGTGA. With 6 bases removed from V and 6 bases from J, the gap between germline ends came to 15 bases. This CDR3 contains 14 residues. CDR3 nucleotides: TGTGCCAGCAGACTACCAGGGGCGGCTCAGCCCCAGCATTTT. It yields the protein CASRLPGAAQPQHF.

The chain has TRBV2 and TRBJ2-2; perhaps TRBD1 as D (6 bases). Germline CDR1 is SNHLY and CDR2 is FYNNEI. V lost 1 base and J lost 8, with 11 bases in between. This CDR3 comprises 14 residues. The CDR3 DNA reads as TGTGCCAGCAGTGAAGGAACAGGGTGGGGGGAGCTGTTTTTT. Amino acids: CASSEGTGWGELFF.

V gene TRBV6-6 combines with J gene TRBJ2-3; TRBD2 agrees at 13 bases. The V gene end was trimmed by 4 bases and the J gene end by 4 bases; junction bases not matched to a gene: 2. Germline lookup yields CDR1 MNHNY and CDR2 SVGAGI (reference sequence). The CDR3 totals 15 residues. This CDR3 is CASSSTSGGADTQYF. The DNA of the CDR3 is TGTGCCAGCAGTTCCACTAGCGGGGGGGCAGATACGCAGTATTTT.